This entry features one T cell receptor (beta chain) sequence. Its antigen is undetermined. This specimen belongs to a study of T cell repertoires in cytomegalovirus infection. In the study overall: Carrying CMV and the relevant HLA type showed in public TCR beta signatures. General study results and limits: Dominating the ex vivo response were HLA-C-restricted CMV-specific TCR beta clonotypes.

TCRdb processed the reads anew with MiXCR; each CDR3 protein has one entry. The table includes fewer than 550,000 distinct CDR3 sequences, about 17% detected once. The V end lost 5 bases, the J end lost 3 bases, and 14 bases lay between the germline ends. Germline V gene sequence: CDR1 SGDLS, CDR2 YYNGEE. There are 14 residues in the CDR3. The TCR originated in a human donor in good health (CMV status not recorded). Some clones in this sample may be carry-over from other donors' samples. The chain uses TRBV9 and TRBJ1-1, with D tentatively TRBD1 (5 bases). The sequenced sample was CD8+ T cells from PBMCs. Here the CDR3 DNA reads TGTGCCAGCAGTACGGGGGAGGGTGACACTGAAGCTTTCTTT. It specifies CASSTGEGDTEAFF.